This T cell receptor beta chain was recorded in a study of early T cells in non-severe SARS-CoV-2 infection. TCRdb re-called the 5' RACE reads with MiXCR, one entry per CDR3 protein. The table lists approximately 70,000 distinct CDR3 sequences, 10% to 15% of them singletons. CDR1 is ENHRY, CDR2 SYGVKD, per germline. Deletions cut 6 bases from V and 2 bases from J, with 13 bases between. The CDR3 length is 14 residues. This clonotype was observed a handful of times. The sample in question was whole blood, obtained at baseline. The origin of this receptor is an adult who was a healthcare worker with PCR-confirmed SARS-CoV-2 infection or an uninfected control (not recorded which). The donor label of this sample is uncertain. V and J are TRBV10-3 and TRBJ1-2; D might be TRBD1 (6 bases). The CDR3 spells CAIRVNTGNYGYTF. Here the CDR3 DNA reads TGTGCCATCAGAGTTAACACAGGGAACTATGGCTACACCTTC.